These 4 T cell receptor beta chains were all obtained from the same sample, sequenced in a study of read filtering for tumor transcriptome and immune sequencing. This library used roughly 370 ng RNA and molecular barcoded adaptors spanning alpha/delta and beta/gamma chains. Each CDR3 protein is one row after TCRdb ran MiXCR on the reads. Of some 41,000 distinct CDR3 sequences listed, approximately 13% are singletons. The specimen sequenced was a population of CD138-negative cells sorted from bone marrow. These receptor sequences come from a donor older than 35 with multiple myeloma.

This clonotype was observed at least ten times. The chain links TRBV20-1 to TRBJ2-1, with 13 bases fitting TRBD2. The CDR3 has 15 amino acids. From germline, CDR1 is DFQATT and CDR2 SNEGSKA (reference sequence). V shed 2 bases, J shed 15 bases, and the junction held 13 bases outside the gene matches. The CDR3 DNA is TGCAGTGCTAGACCAACTAGCGGGAGGGCCGAGAGGTGGTTCTTC. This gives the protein CSARPTSGRAERWFF.

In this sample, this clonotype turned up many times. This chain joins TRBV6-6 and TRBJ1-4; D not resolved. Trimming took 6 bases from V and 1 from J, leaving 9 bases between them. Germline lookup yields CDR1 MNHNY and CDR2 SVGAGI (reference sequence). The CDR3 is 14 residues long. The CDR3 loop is CASRVTGTNEKLFF. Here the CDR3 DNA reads TGTGCCAGCAGGGTCACGGGAACTAATGAAAAACTGTTTTTT.

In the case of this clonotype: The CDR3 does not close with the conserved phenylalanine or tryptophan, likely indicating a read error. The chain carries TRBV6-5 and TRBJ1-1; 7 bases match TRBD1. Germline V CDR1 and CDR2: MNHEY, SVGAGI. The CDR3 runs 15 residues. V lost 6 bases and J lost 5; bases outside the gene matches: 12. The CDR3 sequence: CASSSAGAGGTEAFL. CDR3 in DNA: TGTGCCAGCAGCTCGGCTGGGGCAGGGGGTACTGAAGCTTTCCTT.

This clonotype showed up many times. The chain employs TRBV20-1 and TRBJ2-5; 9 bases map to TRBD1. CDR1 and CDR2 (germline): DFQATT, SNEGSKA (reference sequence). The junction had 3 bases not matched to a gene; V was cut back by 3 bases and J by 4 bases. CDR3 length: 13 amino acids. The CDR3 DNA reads TGCAGTGCTAGTTTGACAGGGGGAGAGACCCAGTACTTC. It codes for CSASLTGGETQYF.